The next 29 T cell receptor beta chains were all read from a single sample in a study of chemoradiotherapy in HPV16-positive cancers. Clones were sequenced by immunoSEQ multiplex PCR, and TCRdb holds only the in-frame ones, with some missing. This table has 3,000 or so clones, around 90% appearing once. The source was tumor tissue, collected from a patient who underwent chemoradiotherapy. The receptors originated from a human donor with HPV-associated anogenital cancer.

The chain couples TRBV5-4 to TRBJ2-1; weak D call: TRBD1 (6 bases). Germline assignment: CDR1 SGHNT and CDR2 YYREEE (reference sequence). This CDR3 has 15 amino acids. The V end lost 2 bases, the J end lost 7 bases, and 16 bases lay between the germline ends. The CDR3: CASSLGGARVNEQFF. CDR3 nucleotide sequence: TGTGCCAGCAGCTTAGGGGGAGCGAGGGTTAATGAGCAGTTCTTC.

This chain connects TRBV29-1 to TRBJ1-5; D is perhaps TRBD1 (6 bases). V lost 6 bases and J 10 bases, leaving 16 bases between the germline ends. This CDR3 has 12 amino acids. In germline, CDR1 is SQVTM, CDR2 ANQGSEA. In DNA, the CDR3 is TGCAGCGTCGCCACGGGGGCTGGACCCCAGCATTTT. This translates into CSVATGAGPQHF.

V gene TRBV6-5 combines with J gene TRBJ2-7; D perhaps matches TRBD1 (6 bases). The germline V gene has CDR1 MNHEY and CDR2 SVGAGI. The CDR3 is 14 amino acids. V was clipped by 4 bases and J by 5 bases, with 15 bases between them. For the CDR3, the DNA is TGTGCCAGCAGTTCTTCACCAGGGGTACACGAGCAGTACTTC. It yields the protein CASSSSPGVHEQYF.

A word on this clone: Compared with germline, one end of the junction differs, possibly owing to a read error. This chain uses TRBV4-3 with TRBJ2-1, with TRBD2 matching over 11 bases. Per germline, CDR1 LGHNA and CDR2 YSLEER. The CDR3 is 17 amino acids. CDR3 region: CASSQEVGGTSGSRGVF. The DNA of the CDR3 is TGCGCCAGCAGCCAAGAAGTGGGGGGGACTAGCGGATCTCGCGGGGTCTTC.

The CDR3 reads CASSGLASEGNEQFF. CDR3 nucleotides: TGTGCCAGCAGCGGACTAGCATCGGAGGGGAATGAGCAGTTCTTC. The V gene is TRBV4-2, the J gene TRBJ2-1; 8 nucleotides line up with TRBD2. The ends lost 5 bases at V and 7 bases at J; junction bases unmatched: 10. This CDR3 spans 15 amino acids. From germline, CDR1 is LGHNA and CDR2 YNFKEQ.

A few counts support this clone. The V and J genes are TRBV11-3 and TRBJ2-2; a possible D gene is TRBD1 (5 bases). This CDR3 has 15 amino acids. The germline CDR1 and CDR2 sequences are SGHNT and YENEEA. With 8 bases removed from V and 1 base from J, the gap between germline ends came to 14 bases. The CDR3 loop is CASGQGPWNTGELFF. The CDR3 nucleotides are TGTGCCAGCGGGCAGGGTCCTTGGAACACCGGGGAGCTGTTTTTT.

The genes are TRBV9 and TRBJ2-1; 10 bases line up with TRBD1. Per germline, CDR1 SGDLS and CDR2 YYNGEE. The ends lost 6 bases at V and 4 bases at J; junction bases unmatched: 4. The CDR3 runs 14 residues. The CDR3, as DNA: TGTGCCAGCACCGGGGGACAGGGGTACAATGAGCAGTTCTTC. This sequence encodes CASTGGQGYNEQFF.

CDR3: CASSSAGSYNEQFF. The CDR3 DNA reads as TGTGCCAGCAGTTCCGCGGGGTCCTACAATGAGCAGTTCTTC. The rearrangement links TRBV27 to TRBJ2-1; perhaps TRBD2 as D (6 bases). Germline CDR1 reads MNHEY; CDR2 reads SMNVEV (reference sequence). V was cut by 4 bases and J by 1 base, with 8 bases left in between. The CDR3 consists of 14 residues.

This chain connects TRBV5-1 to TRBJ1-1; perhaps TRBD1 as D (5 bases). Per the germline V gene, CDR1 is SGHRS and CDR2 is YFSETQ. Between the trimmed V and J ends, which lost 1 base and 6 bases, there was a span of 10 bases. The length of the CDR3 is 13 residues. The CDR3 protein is CASSLTQQAEAFF. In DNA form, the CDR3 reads TGCGCCAGCAGCTTGACCCAACAGGCTGAAGCTTTCTTT.

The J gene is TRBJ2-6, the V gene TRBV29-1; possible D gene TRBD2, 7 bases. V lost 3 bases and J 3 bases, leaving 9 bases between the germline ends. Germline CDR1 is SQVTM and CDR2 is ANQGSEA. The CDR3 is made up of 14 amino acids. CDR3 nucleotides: TGCAGCGTTGAGGGGGGGCGTGGGGCCAACGTCCTGACTTTC. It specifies CSVEGGRGANVLTF.

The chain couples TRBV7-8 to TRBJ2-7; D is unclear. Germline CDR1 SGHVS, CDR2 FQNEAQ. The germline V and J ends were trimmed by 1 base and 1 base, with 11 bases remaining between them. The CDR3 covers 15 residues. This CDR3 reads CASSLEDGWSYEQYV. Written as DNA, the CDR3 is TGTGCCAGCAGCTTAGAGGACGGTTGGTCCTACGAGCAGTACGTC.

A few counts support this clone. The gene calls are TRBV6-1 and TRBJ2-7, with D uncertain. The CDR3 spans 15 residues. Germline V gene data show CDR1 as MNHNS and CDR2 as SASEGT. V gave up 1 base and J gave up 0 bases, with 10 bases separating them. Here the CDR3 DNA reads TGTGCCAGCAGTGAAGAGGTAGCCTCCTCCTACGAGCAGTACTTC. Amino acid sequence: CASSEEVASSYEQYF.

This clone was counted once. The CDR3 DNA sequence: TGTGCCAGTAGTGCGACAGGGGGTGTC. Translating gives CASSATGGV. The rearrangement joins TRBV19 to TRBJ2-7, with TRBD1 identical over 9 bases. Germline values: CDR1 LNHDA, CDR2 SQIVND (reference sequence). This CDR3 has 9 residues.

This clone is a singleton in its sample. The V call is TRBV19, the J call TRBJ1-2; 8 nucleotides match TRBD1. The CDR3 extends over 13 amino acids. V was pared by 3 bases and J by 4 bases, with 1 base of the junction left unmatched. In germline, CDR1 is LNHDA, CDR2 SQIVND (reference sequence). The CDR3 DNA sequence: TGTGCCAGTAGTATTGACAGGGGCTATGGCTACACCTTC. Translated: CASSIDRGYGYTF. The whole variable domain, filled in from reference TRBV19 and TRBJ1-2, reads DGGITQSPKYLFRKEGQNVTLSCEQNLNHDAMYWYRQDPGQGLRLIYYSQIVNDFQKGDIAEGYSVSREKKESFPLTVTSAQKNPTAFYLCASSIDRGYGYTFGSGTRLTVV.

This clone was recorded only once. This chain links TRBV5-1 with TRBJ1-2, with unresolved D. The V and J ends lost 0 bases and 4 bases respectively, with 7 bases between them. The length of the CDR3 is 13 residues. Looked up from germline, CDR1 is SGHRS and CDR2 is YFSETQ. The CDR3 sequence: CASSLAAIYGYTF. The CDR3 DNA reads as TGCGCCAGCAGCTTGGCCGCCATCTATGGCTACACCTTC.

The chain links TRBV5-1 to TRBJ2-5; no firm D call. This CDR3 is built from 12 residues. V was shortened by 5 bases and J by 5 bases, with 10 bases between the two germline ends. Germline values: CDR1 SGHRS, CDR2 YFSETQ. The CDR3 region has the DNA TGCGCCAGCAGTGGCAATAGGGAGACCCAGTACTTC. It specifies CASSGNRETQYF.

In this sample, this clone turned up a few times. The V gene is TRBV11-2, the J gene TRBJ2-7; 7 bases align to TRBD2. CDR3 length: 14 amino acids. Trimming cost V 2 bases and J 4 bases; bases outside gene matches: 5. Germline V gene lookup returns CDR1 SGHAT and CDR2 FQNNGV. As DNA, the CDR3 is TGTGCCAGCAGCTTATCTAACGGGGGGTACGAGCAGTACTTC. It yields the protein CASSLSNGGYEQYF.

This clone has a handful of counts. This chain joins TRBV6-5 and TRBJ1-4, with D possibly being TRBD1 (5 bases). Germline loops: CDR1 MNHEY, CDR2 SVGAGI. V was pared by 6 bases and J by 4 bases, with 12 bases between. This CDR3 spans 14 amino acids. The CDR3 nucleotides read TGTGCCAGCAGGATGACAGAGAATAATGAAAAACTGTTTTTT. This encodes CASRMTENNEKLFF.

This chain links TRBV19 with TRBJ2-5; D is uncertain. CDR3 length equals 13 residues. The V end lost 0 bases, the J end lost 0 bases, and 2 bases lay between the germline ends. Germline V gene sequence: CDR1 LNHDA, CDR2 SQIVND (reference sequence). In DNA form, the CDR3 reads TGTGCCAGTAGTATAGATGACCAAGAGACCCAGTACTTC. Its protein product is CASSIDDQETQYF.

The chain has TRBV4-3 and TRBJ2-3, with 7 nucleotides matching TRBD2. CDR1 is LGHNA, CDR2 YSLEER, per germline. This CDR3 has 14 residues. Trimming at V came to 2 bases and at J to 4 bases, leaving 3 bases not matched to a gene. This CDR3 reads CASSQSGRADTQYF. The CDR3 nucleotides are TGCGCCAGCAGCCAAAGTGGGAGGGCAGATACGCAGTATTTT.

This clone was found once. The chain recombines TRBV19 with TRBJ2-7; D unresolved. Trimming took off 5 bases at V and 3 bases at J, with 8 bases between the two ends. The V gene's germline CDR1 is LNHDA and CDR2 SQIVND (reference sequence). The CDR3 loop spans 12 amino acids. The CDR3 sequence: CASSSGHYEQYF. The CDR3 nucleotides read TGTGCCAGTAGTTCAGGCCACTACGAGCAGTACTTC.

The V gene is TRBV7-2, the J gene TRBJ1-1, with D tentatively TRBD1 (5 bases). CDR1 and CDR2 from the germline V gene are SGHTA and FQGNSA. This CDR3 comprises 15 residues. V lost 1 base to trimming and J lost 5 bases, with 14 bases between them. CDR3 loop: CASSLEGSWGTEAFF. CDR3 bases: TGTGCCAGCAGCTTAGAGGGCTCCTGGGGGACTGAAGCTTTCTTT. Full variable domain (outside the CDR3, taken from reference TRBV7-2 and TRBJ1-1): GAGVSQSPSNKVTEKGKDVELRCDPISGHTALYWYRQSLGQGLEFLIYFQGNSAPDKSGLPSDRFSAERTGGSVSTLTIQRTQQEDSAVYLCASSLEGSWGTEAFFGQGTRLTVV.

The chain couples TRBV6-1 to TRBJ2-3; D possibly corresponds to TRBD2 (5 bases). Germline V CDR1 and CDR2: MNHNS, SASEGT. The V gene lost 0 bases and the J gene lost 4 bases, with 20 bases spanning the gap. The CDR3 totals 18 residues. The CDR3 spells CASSEARTLLRRADTQYF. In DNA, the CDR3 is TGTGCCAGCAGTGAAGCGAGGACTCTCCTGCGTAGGGCAGATACGCAGTATTTT.

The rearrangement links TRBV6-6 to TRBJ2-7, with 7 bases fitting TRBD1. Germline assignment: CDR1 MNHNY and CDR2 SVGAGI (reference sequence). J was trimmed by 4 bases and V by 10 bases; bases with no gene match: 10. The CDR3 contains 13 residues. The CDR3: CAIRPGGRYEQYF. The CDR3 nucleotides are TGTGCCATCCGGCCAGGGGGACGGTACGAGCAGTACTTC.

For the CDR3, the DNA is TGTGCCAGCAGACACCCTGGGACACTCGAGCAGTACTTC. It is translated as CASRHPGTLEQYF. This chain joins TRBV6-5 and TRBJ2-7; perhaps TRBD1 as D (6 bases). Looked up from germline, CDR1 is MNHEY and CDR2 is SVGAGI. Trimming took off 6 bases at V and 6 bases at J, with 15 bases between the two ends. The CDR3 has 13 residues.

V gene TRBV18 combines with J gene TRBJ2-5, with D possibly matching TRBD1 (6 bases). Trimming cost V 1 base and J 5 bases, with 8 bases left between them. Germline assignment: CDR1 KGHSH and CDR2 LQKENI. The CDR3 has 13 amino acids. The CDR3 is CASSPQGVETQYF. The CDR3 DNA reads TGTGCCAGCTCACCACAGGGGGTGGAGACCCAGTACTTC.

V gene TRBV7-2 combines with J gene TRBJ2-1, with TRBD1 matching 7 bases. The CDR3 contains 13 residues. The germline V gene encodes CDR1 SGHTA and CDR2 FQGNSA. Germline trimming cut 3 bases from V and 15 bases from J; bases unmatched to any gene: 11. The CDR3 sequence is CASSFATGEFRFF. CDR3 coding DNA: TGTGCCAGCAGCTTTGCAACAGGGGAATTTCGGTTCTTC.

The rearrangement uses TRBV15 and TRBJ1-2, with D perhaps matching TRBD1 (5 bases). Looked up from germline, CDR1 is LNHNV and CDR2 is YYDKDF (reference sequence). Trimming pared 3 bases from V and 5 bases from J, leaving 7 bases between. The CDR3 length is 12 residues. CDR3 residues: CATSRDKYGYTF. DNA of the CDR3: TGTGCCACCAGCAGGGACAAATATGGCTACACCTTC.

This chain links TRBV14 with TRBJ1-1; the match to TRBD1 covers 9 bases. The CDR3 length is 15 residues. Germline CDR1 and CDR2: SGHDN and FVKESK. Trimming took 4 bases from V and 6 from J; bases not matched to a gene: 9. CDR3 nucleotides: TGTGCCAGCAGCCGCTTACAGGGGGCGAGTTCTGAAGCTTTCTTT. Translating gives CASSRLQGASSEAFF.